Sequencing of this TCR beta chain was carried out in a study of shared clonotypes between healthy human individuals. Deep was the level at which the assay was run. Only in-frame clones appear in the TCRdb table, and some are missing; sequencing was by immunoSEQ multiplex PCR. The data contain 1.4 million or so clones, 98% of them singletons. CDR1 and CDR2 from the germline V gene are SNHLY and FYNNEI. Trimming stripped 6 bases from V and 6 bases from J, with 8 bases between. The CDR3 is 11 amino acids. This TCR derives from a man aged 25 to 45 in good health. Material: naive CD4+ T cells sorted from blood. The subset: CD45RA+ positively selected. The rearrangement links TRBV2 to TRBJ1-1; D ambiguous. CDR3 DNA sequence: TGTGCCAGCAGGGACTGGTCTGAAGCTTTCTTT. This codes for CASRDWSEAFF.